This TCR beta chain emerged from a study of T cells expressing NK-cell markers. Germline V CDR1 and CDR2: SGHAT, FQDESV (reference sequence). This CDR3 region has 20 residues. Generation of TCR beta cDNA was performed by 5'RACE template switching incorporating UMIs. TCRdb reprocessed the 5' RACE reads and keeps a single row for each CDR3 protein, giving no DNA. This table lists about 190,000 distinct CDR3 sequences. This TCR was sampled from a man aged 18 to 69 in good health. The chain recombines TRBV11-1 with TRBJ2-7; the TCRdb D gene call, TRBD1, has no DNA to confirm it. The sequencing input was blood T cells: a sorted CD56 or NKG2C T cell subset, CD4+ or CD8+ T cells, or bulk PBMC T cells (not recorded which). The CDR3 is CASSLGRAPSPGGHSYEQYF.